Below are 12 T cell receptor beta chains sequenced from a single sample in a study of T cell responses to AZD1222 COVID-19 vaccine. The data were produced by immunoSEQ multiplex PCR, yet TCRdb's version contains in-frame clones alone and is incomplete. This table holds about 170,000 clones, 75% to 90% found once. This material consisted of peripheral blood, taken on day 0 of AZD1222 vaccination. The receptors shown here come from an adult in good health.

The chain recombines TRBV30 with TRBJ2-3; 12 bases fit TRBD2. Per germline, CDR1 GTSNPN and CDR2 SVGIG (reference sequence). The CDR3 extends over 17 amino acids. J gave up 6 bases and V 4 bases, and 14 bases lay outside the gene matches. CDR3 in DNA: TGTGCCTGGACCTACACCCGGACTAGCGGGGTGCCCGATACGCAGTATTTT. It encodes CAWTYTRTSGVPDTQYF.

The V and J genes are TRBV7-9 and TRBJ1-2, with unresolved D. Trimming left V 8 bases short and J 4 bases short, with 14 bases between. This CDR3 is 13 amino acids long. The germline CDR1 and CDR2 sequences are SEHNR and FQNEAQ (reference sequence). This CDR3 is CASSTLAPYGYTF. The CDR3 DNA reads as TGTGCCAGCTCCACACTGGCCCCCTATGGCTACACCTTC.

The gene calls are TRBV6-5 and TRBJ1-2; D remains ambiguous. V was shortened by 2 bases and J by 5 bases, with 9 bases between the two germline ends. The CDR3 is 13 amino acids. CDR1 and CDR2 from the germline V gene are MNHEY and SVGAGI. In DNA form, the CDR3 reads TGTGCCAGCAGTTACACTGAGCTTTATGGCTACACCTTC. Protein: CASSYTELYGYTF.

The J gene is TRBJ2-1, the V gene TRBV10-2, with a tentative D call TRBD2 (6 bases). Germline V gives CDR1 WSHSY, CDR2 SAAADI. The germline V and J ends were trimmed by 3 bases and 6 bases, with 6 bases remaining between them. This CDR3 has 12 amino acids. The CDR3 sequence is CASSDGGNEQFF. Here the CDR3 DNA reads TGCGCCAGCAGTGACGGGGGCAATGAGCAGTTCTTC.

The table lists this clone with a few counts. The chain combines TRBV6-5 with TRBJ1-1; D not certain. The CDR3 is 14 residues long. Trimming shortened V by 0 bases and J by 1 base, and 6 bases separated the two germline ends. The germline CDR1 and CDR2 sequences are MNHEY and SVGAGI. The CDR3 DNA sequence: TGTGCCAGCAGTTACTCGAAGCCGAACACTGAAGCTTTCTTT. This encodes CASSYSKPNTEAFF.

This rearrangement joins TRBV7-2 to TRBJ2-1; 16 nucleotides agree with TRBD2. From germline, CDR1 is SGHTA and CDR2 FQGNSA. The CDR3 length is 19 residues. V gave up 6 bases and J gave up 1 base; unmatched junction bases: 9. The CDR3 region has the DNA TGTGCCAGCAGGCCTACGGGACTAGCGGGAGGGGGGTCCTACAATGAGCAGTTCTTC. Its translation is CASRPTGLAGGGSYNEQFF.

This chain uses TRBV28 with TRBJ2-5; D might be TRBD2 (6 bases). The CDR3 is made up of 13 amino acids. In germline, CDR1 is MDHEN, CDR2 SYDVKM. Trimming pared 4 bases from V and 10 bases from J, leaving 16 bases between. In DNA, the CDR3 is TGTGCCAGCAGTTCGGGCCCCGGGGGAGTCCAGTACTTC. Translating gives CASSSGPGGVQYF.

V is TRBV7-6 and J is TRBJ2-4, with TRBD2 matching over 10 bases. This CDR3 is 18 amino acids long. Germline CDR1 SGHVS, CDR2 FNYEAQ. V shed 1 base and J 3 bases; nucleotides not matched to a gene: 9. This CDR3 is CASSLESAGGVVKNIQYF. The CDR3, as DNA: TGTGCCAGCAGCTTAGAGTCAGCGGGAGGGGTTGTCAAAAACATTCAGTACTTC.

This clone was picked up one time. The V gene is TRBV18, the J gene TRBJ2-7; possibly TRBD1 for D (5 bases). Germline V CDR1 and CDR2: KGHSH, LQKENI. The CDR3 is 13 residues long. The V and J ends lost 4 bases and 2 bases respectively, with 9 bases between them. CDR3 sequence (DNA): TGTGCCAGCTCACTGCAGGGTACCTACGAGCAGTACTTC. Amino acids: CASSLQGTYEQYF.

The chain joins TRBV27 to TRBJ2-2; TRBD2 matches 13 bases. Germline CDR1 is MNHEY and CDR2 is SMNVEV (reference sequence). The V gene end was trimmed by 4 bases and the J gene end by 0 bases; junction bases not matched to a gene: 8. The length of the CDR3 is 19 residues. CDR3 amino acids: CASSSRTSGRITNTGELFF. The DNA of the CDR3 is TGTGCCAGCAGTTCCAGGACTAGCGGGAGAATAACGAACACCGGGGAGCTGTTTTTT.

This chain connects TRBV3-1 (or the pseudogene TRBV3-2) to TRBJ1-2; possibly TRBD1 for D (5 bases). V was clipped by 0 bases and J by 4 bases, with 12 bases between them. Germline CDR1 LGHDT, CDR2 YNNKEL (reference sequence). This CDR3 region has 15 residues. The CDR3 coding sequence is TGTGCCAGCAGCCAAGAGGGCGGAAGGGGCTATGGCTACACCTTC. This gives the protein CASSQEGGRGYGYTF.

The chain is built from TRBV5-1 and TRBJ2-7; D remains ambiguous. Germline loops: CDR1 SGHRS, CDR2 YFSETQ. The CDR3 consists of 11 residues. V lost 10 bases to trimming and J lost 4 bases, with 12 bases between them. Here the CDR3 DNA reads TGCGCCGGTTCGGAGAGGTACGAGCAGTACTTC. Residues: CAGSERYEQYF.